Included here is one T cell receptor (beta chain) sequence, with context. Its antigen remains undetermined. No qualities accompany the bases; no much larger clone lies one base away. TCRbeta CDR3 regions were amplified from genomic DNA by means of the immunoSEQ Assay, a bias-controlled multiplex PCR. The authors' analysis ran thus. Nucleated cell counts per sample were estimated from amplification of reference gene primers within the assay. To quantify the absolute abundance of each unique TCRbeta CDR3 rearrangement, sequence reads were collapsed and filtered. For each sample, productive Simpson clonality was calculated by taking the square root of Simpson's diversity index across productive rearrangements. TCRdb limited this immuneACCESS table to in-frame rearrangements with V and J called. A share of clones is missing; checked studies link under half to unresolved V genes, and the rest is unexplained. The V and J calls and the clone size are those of that table, but D and trimming were determined from the DNA. The sample profile shows roughly 350,000 clones; around nine tenths of them were found once. The ten largest clones represent approximately 4% of the sample.

The data originate from a study of blood T cell repertoires in COVID-19 (dated by TCRdb to 2018 to 2020). Study-wide context: Collaborator samples came from the United States, Italy and Spain and covered acute and convalescent phases of COVID-19. The prospective study material was composed of cDNA or gDNA derived from T cells, B-cell-depleted T cells, or PBMCs. Subjects who had been exposed to COVID-19, were actively infected with it, or had recovered from it provided the deeply sampled blood TCRbeta repertoires that made up the dataset. The repertoires were released in a freely available public database meant as a resource for research on the immune response to SARS-CoV-2. The samples were drawn from the first 160 participants of the ongoing ImmuneRACE study and from 1,254 subjects provided by 6 global collaborators. Sample metadata almost always included a de-identified subject ID, COVID-19 status, age in years and sex. Where HLA class I and class II types were available, the types were taken from metadata supplied by the sample provider, not from assay-based typing.

Study-wide conclusions, independent of this receptor: How much clinical and demographic metadata was included differed by source and by participant, and the metadata was provided uncurated.

The collaborating institutions used their own protocols to collect whole blood in K2EDTA tubes. Collaborator samples were shipped for TCRbeta analysis as frozen whole blood, isolated PBMCs, or DNA extracted from either sample type. The CDR3 has 15 amino acids, counting the end cysteine and phenylalanine. The only DNA kept is the CDR3, 45 bases in frame from the first base. The V and J ends are trimmed by 2 bases and 1 base, leaving 9 bases between them. As encoded in the germline V gene, CDR1 is SGHVS while CDR2 is FNYEAQ. Sequencing was performed on peripheral blood. The V gene is TRBV7-6 and the J gene is TRBJ1-5; the D segment cannot be called with confidence. The source of this sequence is a woman aged 45-65 years with active or convalescent COVID-19. The nucleotide sequence is TGTGCCAGCAGCTTATCGGCTAGCAGCAATCAGCCCCAGCATTTT. It codes for CASSLSASSNQPQHF.